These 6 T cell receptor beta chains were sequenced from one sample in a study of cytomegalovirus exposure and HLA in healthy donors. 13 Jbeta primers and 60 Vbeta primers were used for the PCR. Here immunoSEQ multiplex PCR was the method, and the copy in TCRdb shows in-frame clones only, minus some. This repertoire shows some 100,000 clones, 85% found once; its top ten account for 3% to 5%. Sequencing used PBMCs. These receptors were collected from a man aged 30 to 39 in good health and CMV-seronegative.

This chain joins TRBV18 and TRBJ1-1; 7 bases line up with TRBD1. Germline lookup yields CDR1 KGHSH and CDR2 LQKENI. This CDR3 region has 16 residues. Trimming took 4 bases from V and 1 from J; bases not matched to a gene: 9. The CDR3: CASSHTSTGTNTEAFF. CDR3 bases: TGTGCCAGCTCACATACATCGACAGGGACGAACACTGAAGCTTTCTTT.

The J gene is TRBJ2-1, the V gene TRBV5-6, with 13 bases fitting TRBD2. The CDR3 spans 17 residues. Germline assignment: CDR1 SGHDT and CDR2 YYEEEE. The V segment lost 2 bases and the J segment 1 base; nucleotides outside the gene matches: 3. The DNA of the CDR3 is TGTGCCAGCAGCTTTGGACTAGCGGGAGTATCCTACAATGAGCAGTTCTTC. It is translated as CASSFGLAGVSYNEQFF.

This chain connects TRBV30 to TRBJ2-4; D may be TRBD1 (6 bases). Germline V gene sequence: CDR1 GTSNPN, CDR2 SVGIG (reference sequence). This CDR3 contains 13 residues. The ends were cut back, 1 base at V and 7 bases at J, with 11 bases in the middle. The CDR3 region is CAWSDTGKNIQYF. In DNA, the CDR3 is TGTGCCTGGAGTGATACAGGGAAGAACATTCAGTACTTC.

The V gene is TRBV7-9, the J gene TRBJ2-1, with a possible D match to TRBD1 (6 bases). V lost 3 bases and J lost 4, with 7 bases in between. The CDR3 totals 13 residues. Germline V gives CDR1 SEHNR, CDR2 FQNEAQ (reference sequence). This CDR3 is CASSFGQYNEQFF. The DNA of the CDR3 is TGTGCCAGCAGCTTTGGACAGTACAATGAGCAGTTCTTC. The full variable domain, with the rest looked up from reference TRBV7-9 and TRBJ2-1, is DTGVSQNPRHKITKRGQNVTFRCDPISEHNRLYWYRQTLGQGPEFLTYFQNEAQLEKSRLLSDRFSAERPKGSFSTLEIQRTEQGDSAMYLCASSFGQYNEQFFGPGTRLTVL.

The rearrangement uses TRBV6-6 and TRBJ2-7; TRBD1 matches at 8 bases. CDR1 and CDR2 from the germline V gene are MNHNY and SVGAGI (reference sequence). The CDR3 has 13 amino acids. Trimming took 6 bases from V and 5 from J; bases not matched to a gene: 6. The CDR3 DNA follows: TGTGCCAGCAGCCCCGGACAGGGAAACGAGCAGTACTTC. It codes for CASSPGQGNEQYF.

In DNA form, the CDR3 reads TGCGCCAGCACTCCGGGACTCTATCCGGAGACCCAGTACTTC. It codes for CASTPGLYPETQYF. The chain has TRBV23-1 and TRBJ2-5; D might be TRBD2 (6 bases). Being an ORF, TRBV23-1 has a function that is uncertain. Deletions cut 7 bases from V and 5 bases from J, with 17 bases between. The CDR3 extends over 14 amino acids.